The rows below give T cell receptor beta chains drawn from one sample of a study of early T cells in non-severe SARS-CoV-2 infection. TCRdb itself ran the 5' RACE reads through MiXCR, one entry per CDR3 protein. The table lists 30,000 to 40,000 distinct CDR3 sequences, around 7% of them singletons, with about 13% in the top ten. Here the sequenced sample was whole blood, taken at baseline. These receptors came from an adult who was a healthcare worker with PCR-confirmed SARS-CoV-2 infection or an uninfected control (not recorded which). Both conserved end residues are part of each CDR3. Each record gives: clone size, V gene, D gene, J gene, CDR3 protein, CDR3 DNA. D genes are given only for firm matches. Only some rows state a clone size, as once, few, many or a class for expanded clones.

clone size: few
V gene: TRBV20-1
D gene: TRBD1
J gene: TRBJ2-5
CDR3 protein: CSARGTTGEFGETQYF
CDR3 DNA: TGCAGTGCTAGAGGAACTACAGGGGAATTCGGGGAGACCCAGTACTTC

clone size: medium-sized
V gene: TRBV5-1
D gene: NA
J gene: TRBJ2-3
CDR3 protein: CASSLRTVDTDTQYF
CDR3 DNA: TGCGCCAGCAGCCTCAGGACAGTAGACACAGATACGCAGTATTTT

clone size: many
V gene: TRBV6-5
D gene: NA
J gene: TRBJ1-1
CDR3 protein: CASSYSGANTEAFF
CDR3 DNA: TGTGCCAGCAGTTACTCTGGAGCGAACACTGAAGCTTTCTTT

clone size: NA
V gene: TRBV7-3
D gene: TRBD1
J gene: TRBJ2-6
CDR3 protein: CASSFPTGAGANVMTF
CDR3 DNA: TGTGCCAGCAGCTTTCCAACAGGGGCCGGGGCCAACGTCATGACTTTC

clone size: NA
V gene: TRBV9
D gene: NA
J gene: TRBJ2-1
CDR3 protein: CASSARYNEQFF
CDR3 DNA: TGTGCCAGCAGCGCCAGATACAATGAGCAGTTCTTC

clone size: NA
V gene: TRBV20-1
D gene: NA
J gene: TRBJ2-3
CDR3 protein: CSATDSLTDTQYF
CDR3 DNA: TGCAGTGCCACGGACAGCCTCACAGATACGCAGTATTTT

clone size: few
V gene: TRBV5-1
D gene: NA
J gene: TRBJ2-1
CDR3 protein: CASTPLFGEGIF
CDR3 DNA: NA

clone size: many
V gene: TRBV5-4
D gene: NA
J gene: TRBJ2-7
CDR3 protein: CASSWGPSGAYEQYF
CDR3 DNA: TGTGCCAGCAGCTGGGGCCCTTCGGGTGCCTACGAGCAGTACTTC

clone size: many
V gene: TRBV6-6
D gene: TRBD1
J gene: TRBJ2-1
CDR3 protein: CASSYPRQGFGNEQFF
CDR3 DNA: TGTGCCAGCAGTTACCCGAGACAGGGTTTTGGCAATGAGCAGTTCTTC

clone size: many
V gene: TRBV24-1
D gene: NA
J gene: TRBJ2-3
CDR3 protein: CATSDRKAGSADTQYF
CDR3 DNA: TGTGCCACCAGTGATCGGAAGGCAGGGTCCGCAGATACGCAGTATTTT

clone size: many
V gene: TRBV29-1
D gene: NA
J gene: TRBJ1-2
CDR3 protein: CSVAGELNYGYTF
CDR3 DNA: TGCAGCGTTGCGGGGGAGTTAAACTATGGCTACACCTTC

clone size: NA
V gene: TRBV29-1
D gene: NA
J gene: TRBJ2-3
CDR3 protein: CSVGQQDTDTQYF
CDR3 DNA: TGCAGCGTAGGACAGCAAGACACAGATACGCAGTATTTT

clone size: few
V gene: TRBV29-1
D gene: NA
J gene: TRBJ2-5
CDR3 protein: CSGGWEETQYF
CDR3 DNA: TGCAGCGGGGGTTGGGAAGAGACCCAGTACTTC

clone size: many
V gene: TRBV18
D gene: TRBD2
J gene: TRBJ2-4
CDR3 protein: CASSPPLAGGAKNIQYF
CDR3 DNA: TGTGCCAGCTCACCACCCCTAGCGGGAGGGGCCAAAAACATTCAGTACTTC

clone size: many
V gene: TRBV5-6
D gene: NA
J gene: TRBJ2-7
CDR3 protein: CASSYDRASYEQYF
CDR3 DNA: TGTGCCAGCAGCTATGACCGGGCCTCCTACGAGCAGTACTTC

clone size: many
V gene: TRBV6-4
D gene: TRBD2
J gene: TRBJ2-1
CDR3 protein: CASSPEVAGAYNEQFF
CDR3 DNA: TGTGCCAGCAGTCCCGAGGTAGCGGGAGCGTACAATGAGCAGTTCTTC

clone size: many
V gene: TRBV6-4
D gene: NA
J gene: TRBJ1-1
CDR3 protein: CASSAGGANTEAFF
CDR3 DNA: TGTGCCAGCAGCGCGGGGGGGGCGAACACTGAAGCTTTCTTT

clone size: NA
V gene: TRBV20-1
D gene: TRBD1
J gene: TRBJ1-5
CDR3 protein: CSAGLAPGQPWGNQPQHF
CDR3 DNA: TGCAGTGCTGGCCTGGCCCCGGGACAGCCATGGGGCAATCAGCCCCAGCATTTT

clone size: NA
V gene: TRBV6-5
D gene: TRBD2
J gene: TRBJ2-4
CDR3 protein: CASSYGAGGAKNIQYF
CDR3 DNA: TGTGCCAGCAGTTACGGGGCGGGGGGAGCCAAAAACATTCAGTACTTC

clone size: NA
V gene: TRBV7-9
D gene: NA
J gene: TRBJ2-6
CDR3 protein: CASSLRTVSSGANVLTF
CDR3 DNA: TGTGCCAGCAGCTTAAGGACAGTTAGTTCTGGGGCCAACGTCCTGACTTTC

clone size: many
V gene: TRBV12-3/TRBV12-4
D gene: NA
J gene: TRBJ2-5
CDR3 protein: CASSRTTQETQYF
CDR3 DNA: TGTGCCAGCAGCCGCACGACACAAGAGACCCAGTACTTC

clone size: many
V gene: TRBV11-3
D gene: NA
J gene: TRBJ2-3
CDR3 protein: CASSFTGIADTQYF
CDR3 DNA: TGTGCCAGCAGCTTTACAGGGATCGCAGATACGCAGTATTTT

clone size: few
V gene: TRBV28
D gene: NA
J gene: TRBJ1-4
CDR3 protein: CASRLNEKLFF
CDR3 DNA: TGTGCCAGCAGACTCAATGAAAAACTGTTTTTT

clone size: NA
V gene: TRBV24-1
D gene: NA
J gene: TRBJ1-2
CDR3 protein: CATSDGVRSRGYTF
CDR3 DNA: TGTGCCACCAGTGATGGTGTACGAAGCCGGGGCTACACCTTC

clone size: few
V gene: TRBV11-1
D gene: TRBD2
J gene: TRBJ2-1
CDR3 protein: CASSPRGRAGSSYNEQFF
CDR3 DNA: TGTGCCAGCAGCCCCCGCGGGAGGGCGGGAAGCTCCTACAATGAGCAGTTCTTC

clone size: NA
V gene: TRBV7-3
D gene: TRBD2
J gene: TRBJ2-1
CDR3 protein: CASSLSGGAYNEQFF
CDR3 DNA: TGTGCCAGCAGCCTTAGCGGGGGCGCCTACAATGAGCAGTTCTTC

clone size: few
V gene: TRBV28
D gene: TRBD2
J gene: TRBJ2-3
CDR3 protein: CASSSTQAGTSGYTDTQYF
CDR3 DNA: TGTGCCAGCAGTTCGACCCAAGCCGGGACTAGCGGGTACACAGATACGCAGTATTTT

clone size: many
V gene: TRBV3-1
D gene: NA
J gene: TRBJ2-5
CDR3 protein: CASSQEWRIETQYF
CDR3 DNA: TGTGCCAGCAGCCAAGAATGGAGAATCGAGACCCAGTACTTC

clone size: many
V gene: TRBV29-1
D gene: NA
J gene: TRBJ2-2
CDR3 protein: CSVEGTTANTGELFF
CDR3 DNA: TGCAGCGTTGAAGGGACAACAGCGAACACCGGGGAGCTGTTTTTT

clone size: few
V gene: TRBV14
D gene: NA
J gene: TRBJ2-3
CDR3 protein: CASSQDGGVTDTQYF
CDR3 DNA: TGTGCCAGCAGCCAAGATGGGGGCGTGACAGATACGCAGTATTTT

clone size: many
V gene: TRBV20-1
D gene: TRBD2
J gene: TRBJ2-5
CDR3 protein: CSARDPEREGRKTQYF
CDR3 DNA: TGCAGTGCTAGAGACCCCGAGCGGGAGGGCCGGAAGACCCAGTACTTC

clone size: NA
V gene: TRBV12-3/TRBV12-4
D gene: NA
J gene: TRBJ2-7
CDR3 protein: CASSLGPSSEQYF
CDR3 DNA: TGTGCCAGCAGTTTAGGACCATCGAGCGAGCAGTACTTC

clone size: few
V gene: TRBV27
D gene: TRBD1
J gene: TRBJ2-5
CDR3 protein: CASSSDRGQETQYF
CDR3 DNA: TGTGCCAGCAGTTCGGACAGGGGCCAAGAGACCCAGTACTTC